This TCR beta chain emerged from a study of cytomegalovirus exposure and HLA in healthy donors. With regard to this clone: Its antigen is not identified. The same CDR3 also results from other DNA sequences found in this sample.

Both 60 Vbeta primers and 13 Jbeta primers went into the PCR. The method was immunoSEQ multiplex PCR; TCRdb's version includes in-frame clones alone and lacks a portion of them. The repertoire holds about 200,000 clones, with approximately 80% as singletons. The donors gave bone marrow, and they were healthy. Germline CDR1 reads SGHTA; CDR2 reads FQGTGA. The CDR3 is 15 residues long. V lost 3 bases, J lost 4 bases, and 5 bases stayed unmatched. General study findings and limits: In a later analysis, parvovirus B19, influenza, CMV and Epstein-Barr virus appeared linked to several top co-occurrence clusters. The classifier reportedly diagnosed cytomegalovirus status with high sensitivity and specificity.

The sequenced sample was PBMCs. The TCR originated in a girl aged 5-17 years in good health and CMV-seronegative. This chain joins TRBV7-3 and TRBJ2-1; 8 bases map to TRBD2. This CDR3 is CASSLGGGSYNEQFF. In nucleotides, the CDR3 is TGTGCCAGCAGCTTGGGCGGGGGGTCGTACAATGAGCAGTTCTTC.